Given below is one T cell receptor (beta chain) in context. What it binds is unknown. This CDR3 has 15 residues. Germline lookup yields CDR1 MNHEY and CDR2 SVGEGT. The J segment lost 5 bases and the V segment lost 4 bases, leaving 5 bases of the junction unmatched. These data come from a study of molecular identifiers for immune sequencing clone quantification. General study points: Spiked Jurkat TCR RNA equivalent to one cell was reportedly detectable in one million naive cells.

With RNA at 10%, 30% or 50%, naive CD8 libraries came from about 20,000 to 1,000,000 sorted cells. Methods described previously, with TCR primers listed, were used for bulk TCR libraries. TCRdb reprocessed the PCR reads with MiXCR, giving one entry per CDR3 protein. The data contain under 800,000 distinct CDR3 sequences, around 25% of them singletons. This clonotype originated in a human donor in good health. Some libraries in this study had Jurkat cell RNA spiked in. The chain recombines TRBV6-2 or TRBV6-3 with TRBJ2-1; 10 nucleotides align to TRBD2. The specimen sequenced was naive CD8+ T cells from blood, with Jurkat cell RNA spiked in. The subset denotes: FACS-sorted CD8+CD4-CCR7+CD45RA+ naive T cells. The DNA for the CDR3 is TGTGCCAGCAGTTCTCTAGCGGGAGAGGACAATGAGCAGTTCTTC. Protein product: CASSSLAGEDNEQFF.